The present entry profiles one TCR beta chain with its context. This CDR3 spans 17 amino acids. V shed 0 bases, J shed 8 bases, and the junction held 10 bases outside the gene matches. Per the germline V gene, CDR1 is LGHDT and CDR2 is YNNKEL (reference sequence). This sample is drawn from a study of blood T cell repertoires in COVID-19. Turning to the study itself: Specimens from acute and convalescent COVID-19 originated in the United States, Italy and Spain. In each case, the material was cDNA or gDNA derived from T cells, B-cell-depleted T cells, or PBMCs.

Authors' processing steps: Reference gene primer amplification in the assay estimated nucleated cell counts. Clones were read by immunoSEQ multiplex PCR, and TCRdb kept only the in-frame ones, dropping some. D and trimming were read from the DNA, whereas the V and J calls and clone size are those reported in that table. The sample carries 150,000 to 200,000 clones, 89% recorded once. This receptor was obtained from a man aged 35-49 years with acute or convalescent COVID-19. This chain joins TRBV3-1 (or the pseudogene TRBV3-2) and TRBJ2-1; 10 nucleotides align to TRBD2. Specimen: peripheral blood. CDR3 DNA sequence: TGTGCCAGCAGCCAAGATCTGGCTAGCGGGGGTTTGGATGAGCAGTTCTTC. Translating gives CASSQDLASGGLDEQFF.